This T cell receptor (beta chain) is from a study of blood T cell repertoires in COVID-19. On the study more broadly: T cells, B-cell-depleted T cells, or PBMCs provided the cDNA or gDNA that served as material.

The V gene's germline CDR1 is KGHSH and CDR2 LQKENI. V was clipped by 0 bases and J by 4 bases, with 9 bases between them. This CDR3 spans 14 amino acids. Profiled with immunoSEQ multiplex PCR; TCRdb holds only in-frame clones, not every one. The sample records about 200,000 clones, 83% being singletons. The chain has TRBV18 and TRBJ2-5, with D perhaps matching TRBD2 (6 bases). The receptor's source is a woman aged 35 to 49 with active or convalescent COVID-19. Sequencing was performed on peripheral blood. The CDR3 is CASSPPAGGETQYF. CDR3 nucleotides: TGTGCCAGCTCACCACCGGCCGGGGGAGAGACCCAGTACTTC.